This TCR beta chain was identified during a study of early T cells in non-severe SARS-CoV-2 infection. Comments on this clonotype: Its cognate antigen is unknown.

Unique molecular identifiers were attached to individual cDNA molecules. TCRdb called the 5' RACE reads again in MiXCR, with one record for every CDR3 protein. The sample has approximately 110,000 distinct CDR3 sequences; about 15% are singletons. Study-wide findings and caveats: The study's VDJdb matching favored anti-spike CD8 responses and missed private and CD4 specificities.

Material for sequencing was whole blood. This receptor was identified in an adult who was a healthcare worker with PCR-confirmed SARS-CoV-2 infection or an uninfected control (not recorded which).

The CDR3 DNA follows: TGTGCCAGCCAAGATAATTCACCCCTCCACTTT. Residues: CASQDNSPLHF. This chain connects TRBV2 to TRBJ1-6; D not certain. CDR1 SNHLY and CDR2 FYNNEI come from the germline V gene. CDR3 length: 11 amino acids. The V end was cut by 8 bases, the J end by 5 bases, with 4 bases between.